Sequencing of this T cell receptor (beta chain) was carried out in a study of blood T cell repertoires in COVID-19. The CDR3 totals 14 residues. The V and J ends lost 3 bases and 6 bases respectively, with 13 bases between them. Germline loops: CDR1 SGHNT, CDR2 YENEEA. As processed by the authors: Nucleated cell number was recorded as an estimate derived from reference gene primer amplification. Generated by immunoSEQ multiplex PCR, the TCRdb table keeps only in-frame clones and is missing some. V, J and clone size derive from that table, while D and trimming were established from the DNA sequence. In the table there are about 210,000 clones, about 88% of which are singletons.

The specimen was peripheral blood. The sequence was collected from a man in his sixties with acute or convalescent COVID-19. The V gene is TRBV11-3, the J gene TRBJ2-3; D call uncertain. In nucleotides, the CDR3 is TGTGCCAGCAGCTTTGGCCCTAGGCCGGATACGCAGTATTTT. Protein sequence: CASSFGPRPDTQYF.